A selection of T cell receptor beta chains follows, all from one sample in a study of blood T cells in healthy people across ages. MiXCR was run by TCRdb on the 5' RACE reads, yielding one entry per CDR3 protein. Among 600,000 to 650,000 distinct CDR3 sequences listed, approximately 50% were seen once. Sequences were obtained from blood. The receptors originated from a man aged 60-69 years in good health. CDR3s include the opening cysteine and the closing phenylalanine or tryptophan. The D gene is left open where the match is weak. Size tells how often a clone was seen (once, few, many) or the class of an expanded clone, and some rows leave it out.

clone size,V gene,D gene,J gene,CDR3 protein,CDR3 DNA
once,TRBV20-1,TRBD1,TRBJ1-4,CSASGVRGNEKLFF,TGCAGTGCTAGTGGTGTCAGGGGGAATGAAAAACTGTTTTTT
NA,TRBV20-1,NA,TRBJ2-5,CSASRDLPPKGTQYF,TGCAGTGCCTCCCGGGACCTCCCCCCCAAAGGGACCCAGTACTTC
once,TRBV6-2/TRBV6-3,NA,TRBJ1-6,CASSRDSRSPLHF,TGTGCCAGCAGCCGCGATTCGCGGTCACCCCTCCACTTT
NA,TRBV5-1,TRBD2,TRBJ2-6,CASSLEEGLSSGANVLTF,TGCGCCAGCAGCTTGGAGGAGGGACTAAGCTCTGGGGCCAACGTCCTGACTTTC
NA,TRBV5-1,TRBD2,TRBJ2-5,CASTPGGDSWETQYF,TGCGCCAGCACCCCGGGAGGGGACTCATGGGAGACCCAGTACTTC
once,TRBV12-3/TRBV12-4,NA,TRBJ2-1,CASSTRQGVYNKQFF,TGTGCCAGCAGTACACGTCAGGGTGTCTACAATAAGCAGTTCTTC
NA,TRBV20-1,NA,TRBJ2-1,CSASQGGEYNEQFF,TGCAGTGCTAGTCAGGGGGGGGAATACAATGAGCAGTTCTTC
NA,TRBV3-1,TRBD1,TRBJ2-5,CASSQGQRGQETQYF,TGTGCCAGCAGCCAGGGACAGAGGGGCCAAGAGACCCAGTACTTC
NA,TRBV4-2,TRBD1,TRBJ2-1,CVSSQDQGARGRFNEQFF,TGTGTCAGCAGCCAAGATCAAGGGGCCAGGGGGCGCTTCAATGAGCAGTTCTTC
NA,TRBV6-6,TRBD1,TRBJ1-4,CASSFRQGAYEKLFF,TGTGCCAGCAGTTTTCGACAGGGGGCGTATGAAAAACTGTTTTTT
few,TRBV20-1,NA,TRBJ2-6,CSAIHRVSGANVLTF,TGCAGTGCTATTCACAGGGTCTCAGGGGCCAACGTCCTGACTTTC
NA,TRBV5-6,TRBD2,TRBJ2-1,CASSLVPSGGGDWNEQFF,TGTGCCAGCAGCTTGGTCCCTAGCGGGGGGGGTGATTGGAATGAGCAGTTCTTC
NA,TRBV4-2,TRBD1,TRBJ1-2,CASSQGQGTNYGYTF,TGTGCCAGCAGCCAAGGACAGGGAACAAACTATGGCTACACCTTC
NA,TRBV11-2,TRBD2,TRBJ2-1,CASSLGTSGVGEQFF,TGTGCCAGCAGCTTAGGGACTAGCGGGGTAGGTGAGCAGTTCTTC
NA,TRBV3-1,NA,TRBJ1-1,CASGGPTGGNTEAFF,TGTGCCAGCGGTGGACCTACCGGGGGGAACACTGAAGCTTTCTTT
many,TRBV25-1,NA,TRBJ1-4,CASSARPPVKLFF,TGTGCCAGCAGTGCCCGCCCCCCTGTAAAACTGTTTTTT
NA,TRBV6-1,NA,TRBJ2-7,CASSPRDNEQYF,TGTGCCAGCAGTCCGAGGGACAATGAGCAGTACTTC
NA,TRBV6-5,NA,TRBJ2-7,CASSRSASASYEQYF,TGTGCCAGCAGCCGCTCGGCCAGCGCCTCCTACGAGCAGTACTTC
few,TRBV2,TRBD2,TRBJ2-5,CASGGLGETQYF,TGTGCCAGCGGTGGACTAGGAGAGACCCAGTACTTC
few,TRBV11-2,NA,TRBJ1-2,CASSSDRDYGYTF,TGTGCCAGCAGCTCCGACAGAGACTATGGCTACACCTTC
NA,TRBV12-3/TRBV12-4,TRBD2,TRBJ2-5,CASRGAGEETQYF,TGTGCCAGCAGGGGAGCGGGGGAAGAGACCCAGTACTTC
few,TRBV7-7,NA,TRBJ2-3,CASSMGPPADTQYF,TGTGCCAGCAGCATGGGACCCCCCGCTGATACGCAGTATTTT
NA,TRBV2,NA,TRBJ1-2,CASRATVNYGYTF,TGTGCCAGCAGGGCAACAGTGAACTATGGCTACACCTTC
NA,TRBV7-9,NA,TRBJ2-1,CASSLLASWFF,TGTGCCAGCAGCTTACTGGCCAGCTGGTTCTTC
few,TRBV12-3/TRBV12-4,TRBD1,TRBJ1-2,CASSLGTGTLYGYTF,TGTGCCAGCAGTTTAGGGACAGGAACTCTCTATGGCTACACCTTC
NA,TRBV10-3,TRBD2,TRBJ2-1,CAISEGTSRGNEQFF,TGTGCCATCAGTGAGGGGACTAGCAGGGGAAATGAGCAGTTCTTC
once,TRBV12-5,TRBD1,TRBJ2-2,CASGLTPGQGGTGELFF,TGTGCTAGTGGTTTGACTCCGGGACAGGGTGGCACCGGGGAGCTGTTTTTT
NA,TRBV12-5,NA,TRBJ2-3,CASGLGNTDTQYF,TGTGCTAGTGGTTTGGGGAACACAGATACGCAGTATTTT
few,TRBV5-1,NA,TRBJ2-5,CASSPMRAETQYF,TGCGCCAGCAGCCCGATGAGGGCGGAGACCCAGTACTTC
NA,TRBV5-1,TRBD1,TRBJ1-2,CASSLEPPGTANYGYTF,TGCGCCAGCAGCTTGGAGCCCCCCGGGACAGCTAACTATGGCTACACCTTC
once,TRBV5-6,NA,TRBJ2-4,CASSFGSGFYELYF,TGTGCCAGCAGCTTCGGATCGGGGTTCTACGAGCTGTACTTC
NA,TRBV12-3/TRBV12-4,TRBD1,TRBJ2-5,CASSLAYLDRSTQPQYF,TGTGCCAGCAGTTTAGCGTATCTGGACAGGAGTACCCAACCCCAGTACTTC
NA,TRBV29-1,TRBD1,TRBJ1-2,CSVEGQPHYGYTF,TGCAGCGTTGAGGGACAGCCACACTATGGCTACACCTTC
few,TRBV5-1,TRBD2,TRBJ2-5,CASSWRVTSRQETQYF,TGCGCCAGCAGCTGGCGGGTGACTAGCCGACAAGAGACCCAGTACTTC
NA,TRBV25-1,TRBD1,TRBJ1-4,CASLDRGYEKLFF,TGTGCCAGCTTGGACAGGGGGTACGAAAAACTGTTTTTT
few,TRBV20-1,TRBD1,TRBJ2-3,CSARRGLGDTQYF,TGCAGTGCGAGAAGGGGGCTGGGAGATACGCAGTATTTT
NA,TRBV5-1,TRBD1,TRBJ2-1,CASRNTGGAPGDEQFF,TGCGCCAGCAGGAATACAGGGGGCGCCCCCGGGGATGAGCAGTTCTTC
NA,TRBV20-1,NA,TRBJ2-7,CSARPRDFGIYEQYF,TGCAGTGCTAGACCCCGGGACTTCGGTATCTACGAGCAGTACTTC
NA,TRBV5-1,NA,TRBJ1-1,CASSPQTANTEAFF,TGCGCCAGCAGCCCCCAGACAGCGAACACTGAAGCTTTCTTT
few,TRBV7-9,NA,TRBJ1-4,CASSLDRGDEKLFF,TGTGCCAGCAGCTTAGATAGGGGTGATGAAAAACTGTTTTTT
NA,TRBV7-6,TRBD2,TRBJ2-3,CASSLVLAGGPDTQYF,TGTGCCAGCAGCTTAGTTTTAGCGGGGGGGCCAGATACGCAGTATTTT
NA,TRBV6-6,TRBD1,TRBJ2-7,CASSYPGGTGLNEQYF,TGTGCCAGCAGTTACCCCGGGGGGACAGGGCTCAATGAGCAGTACTTC
few,TRBV27,NA,TRBJ2-5,CASSFVGQTQYF,TGTGCCAGCAGTTTCGTCGGACAGACCCAGTACTTC
NA,TRBV2,NA,TRBJ1-5,CASAPGREKGVQPQHF,TGTGCCAGCGCTCCGGGACGGGAGAAGGGCGTACAGCCCCAGCATTTT
few,TRBV2,TRBD2,TRBJ2-7,CASSGPGTSYNLYF,TGTGCCAGCAGTGGACCCGGGACTAGCTATAATCTGTACTTC
NA,TRBV2,NA,TRBJ2-3,CASSDLSGAQTDTQYF,TGTGCCAGCAGTGATCTGTCGGGAGCACAGACAGATACGCAGTATTTT
NA,TRBV5-8,NA,TRBJ2-6,CASSLYRAGANVLTF,TGTGCCAGCAGCTTGTACAGGGCCGGGGCCAACGTCCTGACTTTC
NA,TRBV5-1,TRBD1,TRBJ2-5,CASTTGGDQETQYF,TGCGCCAGCACGACAGGGGGCGACCAAGAGACCCAGTACTTC
NA,TRBV7-2,NA,TRBJ2-5,CASSPRGTSQYF,TGTGCCAGCAGCCCGCGTGGAACGTCCCAGTACTTC
NA,TRBV9,NA,TRBJ2-1,CASSVESYNEQFF,TGTGCCAGCAGCGTAGAATCTTACAATGAGCAGTTCTTC
NA,TRBV5-1,NA,TRBJ2-3,CASSYDSSSTDTQYF,TGCGCCAGCAGCTACGACTCATCTAGCACAGATACGCAGTATTTT
NA,TRBV12-3/TRBV12-4,NA,TRBJ2-5,CASSLPHRETQYF,TGTGCCAGCAGTTTACCCCACCGAGAGACCCAGTACTTC
once,TRBV7-2,TRBD2,TRBJ2-3,CASSLASGLASDTQYF,TGTGCCAGCAGCTTAGCATCGGGACTAGCGTCAGATACGCAGTATTTT
few,TRBV20-1,NA,TRBJ1-6,CSAIGVNSYNSPLHF,TGCAGTGCTATCGGGGTGAACTCCTATAATTCACCCCTCCACTTT
once,TRBV20-1,NA,TRBJ1-2,CSAGREFYGYTF,TGCAGTGCTGGCAGGGAATTCTATGGCTACACCTTC